One and the same sample provided the 24 T cell receptor beta chains below, sequenced in a study of patients and donors after allogeneic stem cell transplantation. TCRdb recomputed calls from the RT-PCR reads with MiXCR, one row per CDR3 protein. The sample lists fewer than 500,000 distinct CDR3 sequences; around 15% were seen once. The sequencing sample was made of blood, either unsorted or a sorted T cell fraction (not recorded which). The receptors were gathered from a human donor who was either an allogeneic HSCT recipient or a stem cell or donor lymphocyte infusion donor (not recorded which). It is not recorded whose cells these are; they may come from a transplant donor.

The chain employs TRBV20-1 and TRBJ2-5; 7 bases map to TRBD1. The V gene end was trimmed by 6 bases and the J gene end by 1 base; junction bases not matched to a gene: 5. The germline CDR1 and CDR2 sequences are DFQATT and SNEGSKA (reference sequence). The CDR3 runs 13 residues. CDR3 residues: CSAPGQSQETQYF. In nucleotides, the CDR3 is TGCAGTGCACCGGGACAGTCCCAAGAGACCCAGTACTTC.

This clonotype has a count of ten or more. V usage is TRBV29-1 and J usage is TRBJ2-7; TRBD2 might be the D (6 bases). Germline V gives CDR1 SQVTM, CDR2 ANQGSEA. This CDR3 has 14 amino acids. V lost 7 bases, J lost 0 bases, and 16 bases lay in between. CDR3 protein: CSATEGSNSYEQYF. CDR3 nucleotide sequence: TGCAGCGCCACGGAGGGGTCGAACTCCTACGAGCAGTACTTC.

This clonotype occurred many times. The rearrangement joins TRBV12-3 or TRBV12-4 to TRBJ2-7; D uncertain. V was cut by 4 bases and J by 3 bases, with 7 bases left in between. The CDR3 totals 12 residues. The CDR3 region is CASSSLGYEQYF. The CDR3 nucleotides are TGTGCCAGCAGTTCCCTAGGCTACGAGCAGTACTTC.

The chain joins TRBV27 to TRBJ1-2; weak D call: TRBD1 (6 bases). CDR1 MNHEY and CDR2 SMNVEV come from the germline V gene (reference sequence). CDR3 length: 16 amino acids. Between the trimmed V and J ends, which lost 5 bases and 5 bases, there was a span of 21 bases. Here the CDR3 reads CASSPRGGGRKYGYTF. The DNA of the CDR3 is TGTGCCAGCAGTCCCCGAGGGGGGGGACGAAAGTATGGCTACACCTTC.

The chain has TRBV5-1 and TRBJ2-1; D not resolved. Germline V gene data show CDR1 as SGHRS and CDR2 as YFSETQ. CDR3 length: 14 amino acids. V was cut by 2 bases and J by 9 bases, with 15 bases left in between. CDR3 protein: CASSLDWTSLEQFF. In DNA form, the CDR3 reads TGCGCCAGCAGCTTAGATTGGACCTCACTTGAGCAGTTCTTC. Looking up the rest from reference TRBV5-1 and TRBJ2-1 gives the full variable domain: KAGVTQTPRYLIKTRGQQVTLSCSPISGHRSVSWYQQTPGQGLQFLFEYFSETQRNKGNFPGRFSGRQFSNSRSEMNVSTLELGDSALYLCASSLDWTSLEQFFGPGTRLTVL.

This chain uses TRBV6-5 with TRBJ2-7; no clear D gene. The CDR3 is 16 residues long. Trimming cost V 1 base and J 4 bases, with 17 bases left between them. Germline CDR1 reads MNHEY; CDR2 reads SVGAGI. The CDR3: CASSYLKTGPDYEQYF. CDR3 nucleotide sequence: TGTGCCAGCAGTTACTTAAAAACCGGGCCTGATTACGAGCAGTACTTC.

At least ten counts were recorded for this clonotype. V gene TRBV25-1 combines with J gene TRBJ2-1; D is unclear. Germline loops: CDR1 MGHDK, CDR2 SYGVNS. The CDR3 sequence is 14 residues long. Trimming removed 1 base from V and 8 bases from J, with 12 bases in between. The CDR3 region is CASSESMSVDEQFF. The CDR3 bases are TGTGCCAGCAGTGAATCAATGTCCGTCGATGAGCAGTTCTTC.

This clonotype showed up many times. The rearrangement links TRBV6-5 to TRBJ2-7, with a tentative D call TRBD2 (5 bases). With 4 bases removed from V and 0 bases from J, the gap between germline ends came to 13 bases. The CDR3 spans 15 residues. From germline, CDR1 is MNHEY and CDR2 SVGAGI. CDR3 nucleotide sequence: TGTGCCAGCAGTTCCCCACGGGAAAGCTCCTACGAGCAGTACTTC. It codes for CASSSPRESSYEQYF.

This clonotype has just a few counts. V and J are TRBV4-1 and TRBJ1-1; no clear D. V was shortened by 7 bases and J by 0 bases, with 12 bases between the two germline ends. The CDR3 contains 14 residues. Germline CDR1 and CDR2: MGHRA and YSYEKL. CDR3 sequence reads: CASTSVGMNTEAFF. The CDR3 DNA reads as TGCGCCAGCACCTCGGTCGGCATGAACACTGAAGCTTTCTTT.

This clonotype was seen once. The V gene is TRBV4-1, the J gene TRBJ1-5; possible D gene TRBD1, 6 bases. The CDR3 has 18 residues. Germline CDR1 and CDR2: MGHRA and YSYEKL. V was trimmed by 0 bases and J by 0 bases, leaving 15 bases between them. The CDR3 region has the DNA TGCGCCAGCAGCCAAGAGGAGGACAGCGCATATAGCAATCAGCCCCAGCATTTT. Translated, it gives CASSQEEDSAYSNQPQHF.

V and J are TRBV7-2 and TRBJ1-5; 7 positions agree with TRBD1. This CDR3 has 14 amino acids. Trimming at V came to 4 bases and at J to 6 bases, leaving 6 bases not matched to a gene. Germline CDR1 and CDR2: SGHTA and FQGNSA. Here the CDR3 DNA reads TGTGCCAGCAGCTCCAGGGGGGACTTTCAGCCCCAGCATTTT. As protein: CASSSRGDFQPQHF.

The chain combines TRBV6-2 or TRBV6-3 with TRBJ2-1; D unresolved. Trimming removed 5 bases from V and 3 bases from J, with 8 bases in between. Looked up from germline, CDR1 is MNHEY and CDR2 is SVGEGT. This CDR3 spans 13 amino acids. The CDR3 is CASSTYIYNEQFF. CDR3 DNA sequence: TGTGCCAGCAGTACTTATATCTACAATGAGCAGTTCTTC.

At least ten counts were recorded for this clonotype. V usage is TRBV4-1 and J usage is TRBJ1-5; D ambiguous. The CDR3 extends over 15 amino acids. CDR1 is MGHRA, CDR2 YSYEKL, per germline. V lost 1 base, J lost 2 bases, and 9 bases lay in between. CDR3 sequence (DNA): TGCGCCAGCAGCCAAGCATGGGTCGGCAATCAGCCCCAGCATTTT. It is translated as CASSQAWVGNQPQHF.

This rearrangement joins TRBV20-1 to TRBJ2-1, with a possible D match to TRBD2 (6 bases). With 2 bases removed from V and 0 bases from J, the gap between germline ends came to 17 bases. There are 17 residues in the CDR3. The germline V gene encodes CDR1 DFQATT and CDR2 SNEGSKA (reference sequence). The CDR3 region is CSARSAGLSSSYNEQFF. CDR3 in DNA: TGCAGTGCTAGATCCGCGGGGCTTTCTAGCTCCTACAATGAGCAGTTCTTC.

This clonotype was recorded a few times. The V gene is TRBV10-3, the J gene TRBJ2-7; D gene ambiguous. The CDR3 extends over 15 amino acids. Germline lookup yields CDR1 ENHRY and CDR2 SYGVKD. Trimming removed 5 bases from V and 0 bases from J, with 14 bases in between. In DNA, the CDR3 is TGTGCCATCAGTCCTCGCTCGGGTGTCTCCTACGAGCAGTACTTC. This sequence encodes CAISPRSGVSYEQYF.

CDR3: CSVGQGARQPQHF. CDR3 sequence (DNA): TGCAGCGTCGGACAGGGAGCTCGTCAGCCCCAGCATTTT. The chain recombines TRBV29-1 with TRBJ1-5, with 8 nucleotides matching TRBD1. Losses at the gene ends were 6 bases for V and 6 bases for J; bases not matched to a gene: 7. Germline V gives CDR1 SQVTM, CDR2 ANQGSEA. There are 13 residues in the CDR3.

There are a few counts of this clonotype. V is TRBV6-5 and J is TRBJ1-4; the match to TRBD1 covers 9 bases. This CDR3 has 16 amino acids. The ends lost 2 bases at V and 2 bases at J; junction bases unmatched: 3. Germline V lookup: CDR1 MNHEY, CDR2 SVGAGI. CDR3 amino acids: CASSYIGTGTNEKLFF. In DNA, the CDR3 is TGTGCCAGCAGTTACATCGGGACAGGGACTAATGAAAAACTGTTTTTT.

The CDR3 loop is CASSLGWSSGANVLTF. DNA for the CDR3: TGTGCCAGCAGTTTAGGGTGGAGTTCGGGGGCCAACGTCCTGACTTTC. This sequence joins TRBV12-3 or TRBV12-4 and TRBJ2-6; D call uncertain. The V end lost 1 base, the J end lost 4 bases, and 11 bases lay between the germline ends. The CDR3 has 16 amino acids.

This clonotype has a handful of counts. The chain is built from TRBV24-1 and TRBJ2-2; D is perhaps TRBD1 or TRBD2 (5 bases each). V was cut by 9 bases and J by 6 bases, with 13 bases left in between. This CDR3 comprises 13 residues. Germline V CDR1 and CDR2: KGHDR, SFDVKD. The CDR3 coding sequence is TGTGCCACCCGGGACCGGGCACCCGGGGAGCTGTTTTTT. Translation: CATRDRAPGELFF.

This chain uses TRBV6-2 or TRBV6-3 with TRBJ2-1, with D hard to call. The CDR3 is 12 amino acids. V was cut by 5 bases and J by 9 bases, with 11 bases left in between. The V gene's germline CDR1 is MNHEY and CDR2 SVGEGT. CDR3 in amino acids: CASSPQVSEQFF. In DNA, the CDR3 is TGTGCCAGCAGTCCTCAAGTAAGTGAGCAGTTCTTC.

This clonotype was observed a single time. At one end, the junction sequence differs from germline, possibly due to a read error. J is TRBJ1-5 and V is TRBV5-8; D is unresolved. Germline CDR1 and CDR2: SGHTS and YDEGEE. This CDR3 comprises 16 residues. The DNA for the CDR3 is TGTGCCAGCAGCTTGTATCGGGGAGGCAGCATTCAGCCCCAGCATTTT. Encoded protein: CASSLYRGGSIQPQHF.

In this sample, this clonotype turned up a few times. The chain couples TRBV12-3 or TRBV12-4 to TRBJ2-7; TRBD2 is a possible D gene (6 bases). The V and J ends lost 6 bases and 7 bases respectively, with 28 bases between them. The CDR3 has 17 amino acids. CDR3 amino acids: CASRSGVGQLLPPEQYF. The CDR3, as DNA: TGTGCCAGCAGGTCGGGGGTCGGACAACTCCTTCCCCCGGAGCAGTACTTC.

This clonotype was counted a few times. The chain employs TRBV12-3 or TRBV12-4 and TRBJ2-7, with 7 bases aligning to TRBD2. J lost 0 bases, V lost 5 bases, and 13 bases had no gene match. This CDR3 contains 17 residues. The CDR3 region is CASSPRDYLKSSYEQYF. The CDR3 coding sequence is TGTGCCAGCAGTCCCCGGGACTACCTAAAGAGCTCCTACGAGCAGTACTTC.

V and J are TRBV10-3 and TRBJ1-1; 10 bases are shared with TRBD1. This CDR3 region has 15 residues. CDR1 is ENHRY and CDR2 is SYGVKD in the germline V gene. V dropped 5 bases and J dropped 3; count of bases not matched to a gene: 6. The CDR3 reads CAISRFGQGDTEAFF. CDR3 nucleotide sequence: TGTGCCATCAGTAGATTCGGACAGGGGGACACTGAAGCTTTCTTT.